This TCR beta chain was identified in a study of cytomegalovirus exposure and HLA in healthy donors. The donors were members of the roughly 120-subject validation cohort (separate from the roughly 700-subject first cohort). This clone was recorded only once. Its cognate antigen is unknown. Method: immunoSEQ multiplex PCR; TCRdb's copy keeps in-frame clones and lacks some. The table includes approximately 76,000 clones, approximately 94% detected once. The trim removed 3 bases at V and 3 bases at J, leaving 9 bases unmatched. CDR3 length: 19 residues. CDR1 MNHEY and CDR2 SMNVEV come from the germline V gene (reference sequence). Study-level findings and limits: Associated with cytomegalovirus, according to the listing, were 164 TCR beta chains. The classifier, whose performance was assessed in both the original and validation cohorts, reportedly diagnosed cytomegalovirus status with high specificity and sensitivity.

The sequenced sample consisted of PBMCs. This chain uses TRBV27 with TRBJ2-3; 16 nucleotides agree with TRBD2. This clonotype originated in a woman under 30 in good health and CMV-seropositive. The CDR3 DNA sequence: TGTGCCAGCAGTTTGCAAACCCTGGGACTAGCGGGAGGGACAGATACGCAGTATTTT. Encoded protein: CASSLQTLGLAGGTDTQYF.